The clone carrying this T cell receptor (beta chain) was found a few times. The antigen is not known. The data are from a study of spatial heterogeneity in lung cancer. Background on the study: Beta-chain sequences consistently outnumbered alpha-chain sequences in detection. Study-wide points: Ubiquitous expanded tumor TCRs surfaced in blood more at resection than they did at follow-up.

Time point noted: sample taken at primary tumor resection. Each TCR cDNA molecule carried a unique molecular identifier. TCRdb passed the 5' RACE reads through MiXCR, listing each CDR3 protein once. The data hold just under 95,000 distinct CDR3 sequences, with 10% to 15% observed a single time. Germline V gives CDR1 WSHSY, CDR2 SAAADI. Trimming took off 6 bases at V and 1 base at J, with 6 bases between the two ends. The CDR3 has 12 amino acids. The J gene is TRBJ2-5, the V gene TRBV10-2; tentatively, D is TRBD2 (6 bases). The sequences come from PBMCs, collected at surgery. The TCR comes from a male donor with early-stage non-small cell lung cancer. CDR3 residues: CASRGGQETQYF. The CDR3 DNA follows: TGCGCCAGCAGGGGAGGCCAAGAGACCCAGTACTTC.